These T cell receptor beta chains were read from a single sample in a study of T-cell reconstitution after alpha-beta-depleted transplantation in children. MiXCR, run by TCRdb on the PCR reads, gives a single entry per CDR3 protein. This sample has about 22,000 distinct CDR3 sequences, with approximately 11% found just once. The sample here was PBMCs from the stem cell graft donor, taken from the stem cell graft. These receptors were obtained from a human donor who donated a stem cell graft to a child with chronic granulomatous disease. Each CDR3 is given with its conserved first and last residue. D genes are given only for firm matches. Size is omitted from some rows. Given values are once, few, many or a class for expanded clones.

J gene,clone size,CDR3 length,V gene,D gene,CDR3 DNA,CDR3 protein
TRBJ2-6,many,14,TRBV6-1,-,TGTGCCAGCAGAGAGACAGCAGGGGCCAACGTCCTGACTTTC,CASRETAGANVLTF
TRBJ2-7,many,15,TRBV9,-,TGTGCCAGCAGCCCGGGGAGCGGAGATCTCTACGAGCAGTACTTC,CASSPGSGDLYEQYF
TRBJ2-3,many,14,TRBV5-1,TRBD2,TGCGCCAGCAGCTTGGAGCGGGGGTCAGATACGCAGTATTTT,CASSLERGSDTQYF
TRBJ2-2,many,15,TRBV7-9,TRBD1,TGTGCCAGCGGAGGACAGGGGGCGCGCACCGGGGAGCTGTTTTTT,CASGGQGARTGELFF
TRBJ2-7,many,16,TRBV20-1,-,TGCAGTGCAACCTCTACTAGGGGAGTGATGGAGTACGAGCAGTACTTC,CSATSTRGVMEYEQYF
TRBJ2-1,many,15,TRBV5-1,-,TGCGCCAGCGGCCCCCTTGGGGACAAGGCTTTTGAGCAGTTCTTC,CASGPLGDKAFEQFF
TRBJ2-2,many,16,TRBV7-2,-,TGTGCCAGCAGCTCCCAGAGGGACACGAACACCGGGGAGCTGTTTTTT,CASSSQRDTNTGELFF
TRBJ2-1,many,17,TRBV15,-,TGTGCCACCAGCAGATTAGCACTCGGTTCCCCCTACAATGAGCAGTTCTTC,CATSRLALGSPYNEQFF
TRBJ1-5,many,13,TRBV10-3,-,TGTGCCATCAGGGAAGATGGCAATCAGCCCCAGCATTTT,CAIREDGNQPQHF
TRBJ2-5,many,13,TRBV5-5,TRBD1,TGTGCCAGCAGCCCGTGGGACAGGGATTTTCTGTACTTC,CASSPWDRDFLYF
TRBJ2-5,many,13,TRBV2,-,TGTGCCAGCAGTGAAGGGTCAGGGGTGACCCAGTACTTC,CASSEGSGVTQYF
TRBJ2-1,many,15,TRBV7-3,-,TGTGCCAGCAGCTTAACTGCAGCAAATAACAATGAGCAGTTCTTC,CASSLTAANNNEQFF
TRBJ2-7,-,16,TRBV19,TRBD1,TGTGCCAGTAGTCCCACGGGACAGGGGCCACCCTACGAGCAGTACTTC,CASSPTGQGPPYEQYF
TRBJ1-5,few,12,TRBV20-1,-,TGCAGTGCTAGTAACGGCAATCAGCCCCAGCATTTT,CSASNGNQPQHF
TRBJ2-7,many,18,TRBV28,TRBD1,TGTGCCAGCAGTCCGCTGGGGTCCGGGACAGGAGGGTCCTACGAGCAGTACTTC,CASSPLGSGTGGSYEQYF
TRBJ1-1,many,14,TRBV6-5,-,TGTGCCAGCAGCCCCGATTGGACCCGCACTGAAGCTTTCTTT,CASSPDWTRTEAFF
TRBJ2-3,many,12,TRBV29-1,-,TGCAGCGTGCCGGGCCGGGAAGATACGCAGTATTTT,CSVPGREDTQYF
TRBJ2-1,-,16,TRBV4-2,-,TGTGCCAGCAGCTCCAAGAGGGGGGAGAACTACAATGAGCAGTTCTTC,CASSSKRGENYNEQFF
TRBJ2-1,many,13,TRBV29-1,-,TGCAGCGCCCCGACCGGGGGTTACAATGAGCAGTTCTTC,CSAPTGGYNEQFF
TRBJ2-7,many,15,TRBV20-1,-,TGCAGGGCTAGCCAGAATAGCGGAAGGTTATACGAGCAGTACTTC,CRASQNSGRLYEQYF
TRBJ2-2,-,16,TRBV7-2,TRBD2,TGTGCCAGCAGCTTAGGGGGGGGGACGAACACCGGGGAGCTGTTTTTT,CASSLGGGTNTGELFF
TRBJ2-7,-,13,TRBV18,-,TGTGCCAGCTCACCAGGGATTACCTACGAGCAGTACTTC,CASSPGITYEQYF
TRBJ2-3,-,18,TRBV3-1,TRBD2,TGTGCCTTCAGTTTAGGACTAGCGGGGGGCATAAGCACAGATACGCAGTATTTT,CAFSLGLAGGISTDTQYF
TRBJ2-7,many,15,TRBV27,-,TGTGCCAGCAGTTTTAAAAGGGACGGTACCTACGAGCAGTACTTC,CASSFKRDGTYEQYF
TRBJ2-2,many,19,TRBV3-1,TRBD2,TGTGCCAGCAGCCATGGCCAACCAGGACTAGCGGGAGTCTACCGGGAGCTGTTTTTT,CASSHGQPGLAGVYRELFF
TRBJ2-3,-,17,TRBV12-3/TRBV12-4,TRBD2,TGTGCCAGCAGTTTATCTCGGGGTAGCGGGAGCCCAGATACGCAGTATTTT,CASSLSRGSGSPDTQYF
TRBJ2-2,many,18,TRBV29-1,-,TGCAGCGTTGAAGGTGTAACGAGGGGGCGGGAGTCCACCGGGGAGCTGTTTTTT,CSVEGVTRGRESTGELFF
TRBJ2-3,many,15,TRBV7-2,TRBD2,TGTGCCAGCAGCTTTGGACTAGCGGGAAGAGATACGCAGTATTTT,CASSFGLAGRDTQYF
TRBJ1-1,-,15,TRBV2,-,TGTGCCAGCAGGGTAATGGGAAAAACGAACACTGAAGCTTTCTTT,CASRVMGKTNTEAFF
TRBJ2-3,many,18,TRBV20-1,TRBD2,TGCAGTGCTTTTCAGGCCGGGACTAGCGGAGACATGACAGATACGCAGTATTTT,CSAFQAGTSGDMTDTQYF
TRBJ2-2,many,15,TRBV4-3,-,TGCGCCAGCAGCCAAGCGGCTAGGGGGACCGGGGAGCTGTTTTTT,CASSQAARGTGELFF
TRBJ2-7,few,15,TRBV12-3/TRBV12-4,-,TGTGCCAGCAGTTTGCGTCGCGAGAGCTCCTACGAGCAGTACTTC,CASSLRRESSYEQYF
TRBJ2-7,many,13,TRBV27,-,TGTGCCAGCGGTTTTCGACTGGGGGACGAGCAGTACTTC,CASGFRLGDEQYF
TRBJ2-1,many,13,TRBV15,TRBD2,TGTGCCACCAGCCTAGCGGGCCACAATGAGCAGTTCTTC,CATSLAGHNEQFF
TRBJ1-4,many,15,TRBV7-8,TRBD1,TGTGCCAGCAGCTTAAGACAGGGGGGGAATGAAAAACTGTTTTTT,CASSLRQGGNEKLFF
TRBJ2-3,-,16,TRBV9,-,TGTGCCAGCAGCGTTCAGCCTACAAAGCTCACAGATACGCAGTATTTT,CASSVQPTKLTDTQYF
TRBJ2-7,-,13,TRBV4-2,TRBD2,TGTGCCAGCAGCCCGTGGGCGGGGGAGGAGCAGTACTTC,CASSPWAGEEQYF
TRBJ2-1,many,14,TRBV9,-,TGTGCCAGCAGCTTCCGGGACACGTACAATGAGCAGTTCTTC,CASSFRDTYNEQFF
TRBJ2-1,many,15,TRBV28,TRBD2,TGTGCCAGCAGTCCATCAGCGGGGACCTACAATGAGCAGTTCTTC,CASSPSAGTYNEQFF
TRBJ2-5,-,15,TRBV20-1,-,TGCAGTGCTAGAGATCCCCTTTCTAGGGAAGAGACCCAGTACTTC,CSARDPLSREETQYF
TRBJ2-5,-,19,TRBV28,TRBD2,TGTGCCAGCGACACCGGACTAGCGGGAGGGCTTGAATGGCAAGAGACCCAGTACTTC,CASDTGLAGGLEWQETQYF
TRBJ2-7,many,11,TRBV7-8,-,TGTGCCAGCACCCAGTCCTACGAGCAGTACTTC,CASTQSYEQYF
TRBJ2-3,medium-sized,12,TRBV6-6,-,TGTGCCAGCAGTTTAAACACAGATACGCAGTATTTT,CASSLNTDTQYF
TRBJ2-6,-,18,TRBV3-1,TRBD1,TGTGCCACCTGCCAAGAAGGGACAGTTCCTCCCTGGGCCAACGTCCTGACTTTC,CATCQEGTVPPWANVLTF
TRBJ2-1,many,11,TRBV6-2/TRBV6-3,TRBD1,TGTGCCAGCAAGACAGGGAATGAGCAGTTCTTC,CASKTGNEQFF
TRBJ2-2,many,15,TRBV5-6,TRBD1,TGTGCCAGCAAGTACGGGACAGGGGGCACCGGGGAGCTGTTTTTT,CASKYGTGGTGELFF
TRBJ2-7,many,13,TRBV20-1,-,TGCAGTGCTAGAGATTCCCAGGCCCTAGAGCAGTACTTC,CSARDSQALEQYF
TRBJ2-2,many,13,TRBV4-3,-,TGCGCCAGCAGCCAAGATTCGATCGGGGAGCTGTTTTTT,CASSQDSIGELFF
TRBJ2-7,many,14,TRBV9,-,TGTGCCAGCAGCGTAGCAGGACGGTCCTACGAGCAGTACTTC,CASSVAGRSYEQYF
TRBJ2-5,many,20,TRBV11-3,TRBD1,TGTGCCAGCAGCTTAGGGGATTTGTGGGGGGGACAGGGATACGAAGAGACCCAGTACTTC,CASSLGDLWGGQGYEETQYF
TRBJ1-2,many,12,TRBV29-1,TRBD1,TGCAGCGTTGGGGACAGATCCTATGGCTACACCTTC,CSVGDRSYGYTF
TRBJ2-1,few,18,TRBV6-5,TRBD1,TGTGCCAGCAGTTACTCGGGGACAGGGGGGAGCTCCTACAATGAGCAGTTCTTC,CASSYSGTGGSSYNEQFF
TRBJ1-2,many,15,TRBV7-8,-,TGTGCCAGCAGCTTGCGGGACACATGGGGCTATGGCTACACCTTC,CASSLRDTWGYGYTF
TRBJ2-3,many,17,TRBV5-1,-,TGCGCCAGCAGAAGAACAGGGGGGCGGGAGAGCACAGATACGCAGTATTTT,CASRRTGGRESTDTQYF
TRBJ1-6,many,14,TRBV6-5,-,TGTGCCAGCGGGCGGTCCGGGCTGAATTCACCCCTCCACTTT,CASGRSGLNSPLHF
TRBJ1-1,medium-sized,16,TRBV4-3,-,TGCGCCAGCAGTTGGACTGTGACCGCAGGGAACACTGAAGCTTTCTTT,CASSWTVTAGNTEAFF
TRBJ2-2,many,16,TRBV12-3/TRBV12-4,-,TGTGCCAGCAGTTGGGCCTCCGGGACGGCCACCGGGGAGCTGTTTTTT,CASSWASGTATGELFF
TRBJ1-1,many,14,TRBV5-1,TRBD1,TGCGCCAGCAGTCCTACAGGGGGTCGGACTGAAGCTTTCTTT,CASSPTGGRTEAFF
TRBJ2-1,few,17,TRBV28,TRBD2,TGTGCCAGCAGTTTCACCACTAGCGGGAATGGGGGAAATGAGCAGTTCTTC,CASSFTTSGNGGNEQFF
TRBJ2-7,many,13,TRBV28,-,TGTGCCAGCAGTCTACAGGGTGGCAACGAGCAGTACTTC,CASSLQGGNEQYF